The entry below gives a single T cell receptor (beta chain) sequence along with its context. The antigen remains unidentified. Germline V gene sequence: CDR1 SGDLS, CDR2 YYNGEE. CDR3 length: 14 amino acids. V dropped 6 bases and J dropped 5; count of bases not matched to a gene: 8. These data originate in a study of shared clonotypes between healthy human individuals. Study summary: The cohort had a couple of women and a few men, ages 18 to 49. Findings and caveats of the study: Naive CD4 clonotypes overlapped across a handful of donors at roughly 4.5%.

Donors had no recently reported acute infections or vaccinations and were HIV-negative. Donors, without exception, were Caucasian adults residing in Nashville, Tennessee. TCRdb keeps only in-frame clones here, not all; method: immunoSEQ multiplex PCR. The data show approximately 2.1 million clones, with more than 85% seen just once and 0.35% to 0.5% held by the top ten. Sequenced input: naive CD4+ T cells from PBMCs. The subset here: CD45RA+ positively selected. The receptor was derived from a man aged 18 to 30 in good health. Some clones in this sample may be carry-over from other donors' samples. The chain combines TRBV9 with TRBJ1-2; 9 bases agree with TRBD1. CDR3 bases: TGTGCCAGCACGCCGGGACAGGGACCTTATGGCTACACCTTC. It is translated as CASTPGQGPYGYTF.